The rows below give T cell receptor beta chains drawn from one sample of a study of cytomegalovirus exposure and HLA in healthy donors. The data were produced by immunoSEQ multiplex PCR, yet TCRdb's version contains in-frame clones alone and is incomplete. This sample yields 150,000 or so clones, of which about 76% are seen a single time; approximately 8% belongs to the top ten. The specimen sequenced was PBMCs. The receptors derive from a man aged 25 to 40 in good health and CMV-seropositive. The CDR3 runs from the conserved cysteine through the conserved F or W. The D gene is left open where the match is weak. Only some rows state a clone size, as once, few, many or a class for expanded clones.

J gene: TRBJ2-5
V gene: TRBV5-1
D gene: TRBD2
clone size: -
CDR3 DNA: TGCGCCAGCAGCTTGGGGCGGGGGTCGGGAGAGACCCAGTACTTC
CDR3 protein: CASSLGRGSGETQYF

J gene: TRBJ2-3
V gene: TRBV7-2
D gene: -
clone size: -
CDR3 DNA: TGTGCCAGCAGCTCCCCTAGCTCGGATACGCAGTATTTT
CDR3 protein: CASSSPSSDTQYF

J gene: TRBJ2-7
V gene: TRBV5-1
D gene: -
clone size: -
CDR3 DNA: TGCGCCAGCAGCTTGATATTGGGAGAGACCTCCTACGAGCAGTACTTC
CDR3 protein: CASSLILGETSYEQYF

J gene: TRBJ2-5
V gene: TRBV5-4
D gene: -
clone size: -
CDR3 DNA: TGTGCCAGCAGCTTGGCCAGGGGCCAAGAGACCCAGTACTTC
CDR3 protein: CASSLARGQETQYF

J gene: TRBJ2-2
V gene: TRBV28
D gene: -
clone size: -
CDR3 DNA: TGTGCCAGCAGTCTAGGACAGAACACCGGGGAGCTGTTTTTT
CDR3 protein: CASSLGQNTGELFF

J gene: TRBJ1-3
V gene: TRBV6-5
D gene: -
clone size: -
CDR3 DNA: TGTGCCAGCAGGGGCAGGGCACTCTCTGGAAACACCATATATTTT
CDR3 protein: CASRGRALSGNTIYF

J gene: TRBJ2-3
V gene: TRBV5-1
D gene: TRBD2
clone size: few
CDR3 DNA: TGCGCCAGCAGCTTGTCTAGCGGATACACAGATACGCAGTATTTT
CDR3 protein: CASSLSSGYTDTQYF

J gene: TRBJ1-1
V gene: TRBV5-1
D gene: TRBD1
clone size: -
CDR3 DNA: TGCGCCAGCAGCTTGGGAGGGACAGGGAGGACCACTGAAGCTTTCTTT
CDR3 protein: CASSLGGTGRTTEAFF

J gene: TRBJ1-6
V gene: TRBV6-1
D gene: -
clone size: -
CDR3 DNA: TGTGCCAGCAGTACCGGGAATTTGGGTTCACCCCTCCACTTT
CDR3 protein: CASSTGNLGSPLHF

J gene: TRBJ2-3
V gene: TRBV4-2
D gene: TRBD2
clone size: -
CDR3 DNA: TGTGCCAGCAGCCCCGAGGGCGGCGGGAGCGATTCAGATACGCAGTATTTT
CDR3 protein: CASSPEGGGSDSDTQYF

J gene: TRBJ1-4
V gene: TRBV7-9
D gene: -
clone size: -
CDR3 DNA: TGTGCCAGCACCTATCCGGGGGGCGAAAAACTGTTTTTT
CDR3 protein: CASTYPGGEKLFF

J gene: TRBJ2-1
V gene: TRBV9
D gene: -
clone size: -
CDR3 DNA: TGTGCCAGCAGCGTAGCCGCGAATGAGCAGTTCTTC
CDR3 protein: CASSVAANEQFF

J gene: TRBJ1-4
V gene: TRBV30
D gene: -
clone size: -
CDR3 DNA: TGTGCCTGGACGACAGTATATAATGAAAAACTGTTTTTT
CDR3 protein: CAWTTVYNEKLFF

J gene: TRBJ2-7
V gene: TRBV7-9
D gene: -
clone size: -
CDR3 DNA: TGTTCCAGCAGCTCGTCAGGATTCGAGCAGTACTTC
CDR3 protein: CSSSSSGFEQYF

J gene: TRBJ2-5
V gene: TRBV19
D gene: -
clone size: -
CDR3 DNA: TGTGCCAGTAGTATAGACTCGCCCCAGGAGACCCAGTACTTC
CDR3 protein: CASSIDSPQETQYF

J gene: TRBJ2-7
V gene: TRBV30
D gene: TRBD2
clone size: -
CDR3 DNA: TGTGCCTGGAGCCGAGAGCGGGGTCCCTCCTACGAGCAGTACTTC
CDR3 protein: CAWSRERGPSYEQYF

J gene: TRBJ2-7
V gene: TRBV14
D gene: -
clone size: once
CDR3 DNA: TGTGCCAGCAGCTCTAGTTACCGGCAGTACTTC
CDR3 protein: CASSSSYRQYF